The entry below gives a single T cell receptor (beta chain) sequence along with its context. There is no known antigen for this receptor. The sample holds no much larger clone one base away, and base qualities are not on file. The CDR3 runs 15 amino acids, cysteine and phenylalanine included. Solely the CDR3 DNA is kept, with 45 bases framed from the first base. The junction shows trimming of 4 bases on V and 4 bases on J, plus 14 bases between the germline ends. CDR1 and CDR2 were assigned from the germline V gene as KGHSH and LQKENI. The entire amount of isolated RNA was reverse transcribed using the High Capacity cDNA Reverse Transcription Kit, so the sequenced TCRB transcripts were expressed ones. Deep immunoSEQ sequencing was performed on naive, central memory and regulatory T cell samples, with an average of roughly 3.3 million total reads per sample. Sorted cells were lysed in RLT buffer and RNA was extracted with DNase-treated RNeasy Micro or Mini kits, depending on cell number. Each cell subset was processed separately to prevent cross-contamination, with patient and healthy donor samples processed together. TCRB sequences were amplified from cDNA with the immunoSEQ multiplex PCR, producing 87-bp fragments spanning the CDR3 region. Amplicons were sequenced on the Illumina HiSeq platform. The published analysis was carried out like this. Synthetic template baselines were used to correct PCR bias computationally, reads within Hamming distance 2 were collapsed together, and singletons that could not be merged were discarded. By aligning reads against IMGT, V, D and J genes, CDR3 length, and insertions or deletions at six rearrangement sites were assigned. Within each subset, clonotype counts were normalized to sorted cell number, and only after that were true diversity and Gini coefficients computed with the tcR R package. The overlap coefficient, calculated on TCRB nucleotide sequences, was used to measure repertoire sharing. Out-of-frame TCRB sequences from naive cells were analyzed to stand in for the pre-selection repertoire. The table was pulled from immuneACCESS by TCRdb, which kept in-frame rearrangements only. Such tables lose some clones; where checked, under half of the loss comes from unresolved V genes, and the rest has no known cause. V, J and clone size are taken as reported in that table, and D and trimming were inferred from the DNA itself. This sample comprises around 710,000 clones, 9.5% to 15% of them detected only once. More than 0.095% of the sample lies in the top ten.

Each donor gave one peripheral blood draw, roughly 110 mL on average, collected into heparinised tubes. A BD FACSAria II and a panel including CD45RO, CCR7, CD25, CD127, CD95 and CD27 were used to sort naive, central memory, regulatory and stem cell-like memory CD4+ T cells. A purity above 95% was achieved for all sorted populations. PBMCs were separated immediately by Lymphoprep density gradient centrifugation and were stained directly, without being cultured. Samples were stained and sorted in pairs, with one healthy donor and one patient per experiment, so that batch effects were minimized. This record belongs to a study of beta chain features in type 1 diabetes (dated by TCRdb to between 2018 and 2020). Regarding the research as a whole: No differences in mean age, gender distribution, total cell number or subset yield were found between patients and healthy donors. A total of approximately 110,000,000 sorted cells were examined across all samples, and a strong correlation was observed between cell number per subset and RNA yield. The study compared TCRB repertoires of sorted circulating CD4+ T cell subsets between recently diagnosed type 1 diabetes patients and matched healthy donors. Regulatory and stem cell-like memory subsets were isolated from only 8 patients and about eight healthy donors, whereas naive and central memory subsets came from all 28 donors. What the research found in general, with its limitations: In all four CD4+ subsets, TCRB CDR3 length was moderately but significantly shorter in type 1 diabetes patients. Because cDNA was sequenced instead of genomic DNA, highly expressing activated cells could be over-represented, though the groups showed no difference in activation or CD3 levels. Because the HLA sub-analyses included only small numbers of individuals, any influence of HLA type on TCRB rearrangement was left unresolved. At VDJ recombination sites, type 1 diabetes patients had fewer insertions and more deleted nucleotides, which implies abnormalities in thymic rearrangement. Naive, central memory and regulatory TCRB repertoires appeared to be more similar among patients than among healthy donors. PCR might favor shorter templates, but patient and control samples were amplified and corrected together, so any skew would affect both groups equally.

This receptor was taken from a man aged 25-45 years with type 1 diabetes. This sequence uses TRBV18 and TRBJ2-1; possibly the D gene is TRBD1, per 6 matching bases. Specimen: naive CD4+ T cells from blood. According to the study, the label for this sample's cell subset or site signals: true naive CD4+ T cells. The sequenced DNA: TGTGCCAGCTCACGAGATACAGGGCATTACAATGAGCAGTTCTTC. Translated, this gives CASSRDTGHYNEQFF.